This TCR beta chain comes out of a study of response to subunit inactivated influenza vaccine. Germline CDR1 and CDR2: SGHDN and FVKESK. This CDR3 has 15 amino acids. The V and J ends lost 0 bases and 5 bases respectively, with 13 bases between them. Each CDR3 protein gets one entry after TCRdb re-called the RT-PCR reads with MiXCR. The repertoire holds about 500,000 distinct CDR3 sequences, more than 15% seen once, with around 3% in the top ten. This clonotype was sampled from a man in his fifties or sixties who received an inactivated influenza vaccine. The material was CD4+ T cells sorted from PBMCs, obtained roughly 24 months after vaccination. The chain combines TRBV14 with TRBJ1-1; a weak D match, TRBD1 (6 bases). The CDR3 coding sequence is TGTGCCAGCAGCCAAGATTGGACAGTAAGGACTGAAGCTTTCTTT. Amino acids: CASSQDWTVRTEAFF.